One and the same sample provided the 16 T cell receptor beta chains below, sequenced in a study of blood T cell repertoires in COVID-19. The data were produced by immunoSEQ multiplex PCR, yet TCRdb's version contains in-frame clones alone and is incomplete. The sample lists some 240,000 clones, 65% to 85% occurring once. Sequenced: peripheral blood. The receptors were sampled from a human donor in a cohort sampled during active COVID-19.

The genes are TRBV7-2 and TRBJ1-5; 7 bases map to TRBD1. J gave up 3 bases and V 5 bases, and 7 bases lay outside the gene matches. CDR1 and CDR2 (germline): SGHTA, FQGNSA. The CDR3 is 15 amino acids. The CDR3 bases are TGTGCCAGCAGCCCTCAAACAGGGGCCAATCAGCCCCAGCATTTT. Its translation: CASSPQTGANQPQHF.

The chain uses TRBV2 and TRBJ1-5, with D tentatively TRBD1 (5 bases). V was pared by 6 bases and J by 2 bases, with 14 bases between. This CDR3 comprises 15 residues. Per the germline V gene, CDR1 is SNHLY and CDR2 is FYNNEI. The CDR3 reads CASRSTVLGNQPQHF. The DNA of the CDR3 is TGTGCCAGCAGATCGACAGTTCTGGGCAATCAGCCCCAGCATTTT.

The chain is built from TRBV10-3 and TRBJ1-5; the match to TRBD1 covers 8 bases. The CDR3 consists of 15 residues. V dropped 2 bases and J dropped 4; count of bases not matched to a gene: 4. Germline-derived CDR1 and CDR2 are ENHRY and SYGVKD. CDR3 sequence (DNA): TGTGCCATCAGTGAGACACAGGGGGATAATCAGCCCCAGCATTTT. It yields the protein CAISETQGDNQPQHF.

This chain connects TRBV28 to TRBJ1-6, with TRBD1 identical over 7 bases. J was trimmed by 4 bases and V by 6 bases; bases with no gene match: 3. There are 14 residues in the CDR3. From germline, CDR1 is MDHEN and CDR2 SYDVKM. The CDR3 DNA follows: TGTGCCAGCAGCGGACAGGATTATAATTCACCCCTCCACTTT. Protein: CASSGQDYNSPLHF. Using reference TRBV28 and TRBJ1-6 for the parts outside the CDR3, the full variable domain is DVKVTQSSRYLVKRTGEKVFLECVQDMDHENMFWYRQDPGLGLRLIYFSYDVKMKEKGDIPEGYSVSREKKERFSLILESASTNQTSMYLCASSGQDYNSPLHFGNGTRLTVT.

This clone has only a few counts. This chain joins TRBV4-2 and TRBJ2-1; the D gene is possibly TRBD2 (6 bases). Germline V gene data show CDR1 as LGHNA and CDR2 as YNFKEQ. The CDR3 covers 16 residues. The V end lost 1 base, the J end lost 9 bases, and 19 bases lay between the germline ends. The CDR3 region is CASSQVMGLPVPEQFF. The CDR3 DNA sequence: TGTGCCAGCAGCCAAGTTATGGGACTGCCTGTCCCTGAGCAGTTCTTC.

This chain joins TRBV2 and TRBJ1-1, with unresolved D. V was trimmed by 4 bases and J by 1 base, leaving 7 bases between them. The CDR3 has 13 residues. Germline V gene data show CDR1 as SNHLY and CDR2 as FYNNEI. The CDR3 DNA sequence: TGTGCCAGCAGTGCCGGAGAGAACACTGAAGCTTTCTTT. It codes for CASSAGENTEAFF.

The chain links TRBV5-1 to TRBJ2-4; D not resolved. The CDR3 spans 13 residues. Trimming pared 0 bases from V and 7 bases from J, leaving 8 bases between. The germline gives CDR1 SGHRS, CDR2 YFSETQ. CDR3 protein: CASSLGEPNIQYF. CDR3 sequence (DNA): TGCGCCAGCAGCTTGGGTGAGCCGAACATTCAGTACTTC.

This chain joins TRBV4-3 and TRBJ1-2, with D hard to call. V lost 3 bases and J 0 bases, leaving 11 bases between the germline ends. CDR3 length: 15 residues. Germline V lookup: CDR1 LGHNA, CDR2 YSLEER. The CDR3, as DNA: TGCGCCAGCAGCCATCGACAAGCAGCTAACTATGGCTACACCTTC. Its translation is CASSHRQAANYGYTF.

This chain joins TRBV9 and TRBJ2-7; D is ambiguous. Per the germline V gene, CDR1 is SGDLS and CDR2 is YYNGEE. V was shortened by 0 bases and J by 5 bases, with 18 bases between the two germline ends. The CDR3 runs 16 residues. In DNA form, the CDR3 reads TGTGCCAGCAGCGTAGCTGTTCAGGCTCCTAATAACGAGCAGTACTTC. Its translation is CASSVAVQAPNNEQYF.

In its sample, this clone was seen many times. The chain links TRBV30 to TRBJ1-2, with D unclear. The V end was cut by 6 bases, the J end by 4 bases, with 12 bases between. The CDR3 runs 12 residues. The germline CDR1 and CDR2 sequences are GTSNPN and SVGIG (reference sequence). CDR3 nucleotides: TGTGCCTGCAACGTGAACATCTATGGCTACACCTTC. Translated, it gives CACNVNIYGYTF.

The V call is TRBV5-1, the J call TRBJ2-3; TRBD1 is a possible D gene (6 bases). V dropped 4 bases and J dropped 0 bases, with 12 bases sitting between them. This CDR3 is built from 15 residues. Germline assignment: CDR1 SGHRS and CDR2 YFSETQ. The CDR3: CASSLTGPSTDTQYF. CDR3 in DNA: TGCGCCAGCAGCCTGACAGGTCCTAGCACAGATACGCAGTATTTT.

Note on this clone: A junction boundary mismatches the germline segment, possibly from a read error. The gene calls are TRBV7-7 and TRBJ2-7, with D tentatively TRBD1 (6 bases). This CDR3 is built from 15 residues. Germline V gives CDR1 SSHAT, CDR2 FNYEAQ (reference sequence). The CDR3 sequence is CASSLGPGVPYEQYF. The CDR3 region has the DNA TGTGCTAGCAGCTTAGGGCCAGGGGTTCCCTACGAGCAGTACTTC.

The CDR3, as DNA: TGTGCCAGCAGCTTTGTGGCGAACACTGAAGCTTTCTTT. Residues: CASSFVANTEAFF. V and J are TRBV5-5 and TRBJ1-1; no definite D call. Per germline, CDR1 SGHKS and CDR2 YYEKEE (reference sequence). The CDR3 consists of 13 residues. V was shortened by 2 bases and J by 1 base, with 6 bases between the two germline ends.

V usage is TRBV2 and J usage is TRBJ1-3, with 7 nucleotides matching TRBD1. The CDR3 is made up of 16 amino acids. V gave up 5 bases and J gave up 2 bases; unmatched junction bases: 9. From germline, CDR1 is SNHLY and CDR2 FYNNEI. The CDR3 spells CASSNRGRGTGNTIYF. The CDR3 DNA follows: TGTGCCAGCAGTAACAGGGGCCGGGGGACTGGAAACACCATATATTTT.

J is TRBJ1-3 and V is TRBV5-5; tentative D call: TRBD1 (6 bases). Germline values: CDR1 SGHKS, CDR2 YYEKEE (reference sequence). Trimming shortened V by 3 bases and J by 4 bases, and 14 bases separated the two germline ends. The CDR3 is 15 residues long. CDR3 sequence reads: CASSSSGAHGNTIYF. CDR3 nucleotides: TGTGCCAGCAGCTCTTCAGGGGCGCACGGAAACACCATATATTTT.

The V call is TRBV7-2, the J call TRBJ2-1; D is possibly TRBD2 (7 bases). Trimming left V 5 bases short and J 3 bases short, with 14 bases between. The germline V gene has CDR1 SGHTA and CDR2 FQGNSA. The CDR3 is 15 amino acids. This CDR3 is CASSPGGVFYNEQFF. The CDR3 nucleotides read TGTGCCAGCAGCCCGGGGGGCGTCTTCTACAATGAGCAGTTCTTC.